The clone carrying this T cell receptor beta chain was detected only once. This CDR3 is built from 15 residues. V dropped 3 bases and J dropped 3; count of bases not matched to a gene: 7. The germline CDR1 and CDR2 sequences are MNHEY and SMNVEV (reference sequence). TCRdb reprocessed the RT-PCR reads via MiXCR and lists one record per CDR3 protein. The data show fewer than 800,000 distinct CDR3 sequences, with approximately 15% seen just once and just over 3.5% held by the top ten. The clonotype comes from a female donor in good health, serving as a healthy control. The rearrangement uses TRBV27 and TRBJ1-2; TRBD1 matches 7 bases. Sequencing input: memory CD4+ T cells from blood. The chain's CDR3 is CASSFLRGRHYGYTF. The CDR3 DNA follows: TGTGCCAGCAGTTTTTTAAGGGGGCGTCACTATGGCTACACCTTC.